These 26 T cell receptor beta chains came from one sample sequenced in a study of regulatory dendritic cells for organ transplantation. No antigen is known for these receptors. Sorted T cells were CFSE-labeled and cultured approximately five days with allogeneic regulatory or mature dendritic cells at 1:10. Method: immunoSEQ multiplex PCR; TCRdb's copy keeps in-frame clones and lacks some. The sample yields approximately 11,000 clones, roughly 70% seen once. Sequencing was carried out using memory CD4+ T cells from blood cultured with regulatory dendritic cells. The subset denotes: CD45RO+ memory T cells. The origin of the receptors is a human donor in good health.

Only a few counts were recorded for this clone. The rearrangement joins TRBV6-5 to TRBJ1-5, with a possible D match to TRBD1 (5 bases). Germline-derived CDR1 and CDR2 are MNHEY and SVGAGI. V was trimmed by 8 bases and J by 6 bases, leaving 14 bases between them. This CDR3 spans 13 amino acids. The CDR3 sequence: CASGPRGVQPQHF. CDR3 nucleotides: TGTGCCAGCGGACCGCGGGGGGTTCAGCCCCAGCATTTT.

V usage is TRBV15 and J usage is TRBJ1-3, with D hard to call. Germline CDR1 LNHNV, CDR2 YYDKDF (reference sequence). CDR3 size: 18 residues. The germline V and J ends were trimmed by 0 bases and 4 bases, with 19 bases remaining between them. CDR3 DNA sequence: TGTGCCACCAGCAGAGATAAGAGAGCGGGCTCTTCAGGAAACACCATATATTTT. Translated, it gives CATSRDKRAGSSGNTIYF.

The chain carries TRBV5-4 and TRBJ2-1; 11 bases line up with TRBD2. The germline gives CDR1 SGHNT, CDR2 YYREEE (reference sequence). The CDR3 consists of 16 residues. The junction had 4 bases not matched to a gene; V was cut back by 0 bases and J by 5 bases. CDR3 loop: CASSLAATSGNNEQFF. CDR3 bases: TGTGCCAGCAGCTTGGCCGCGACTAGCGGGAACAATGAGCAGTTCTTC.

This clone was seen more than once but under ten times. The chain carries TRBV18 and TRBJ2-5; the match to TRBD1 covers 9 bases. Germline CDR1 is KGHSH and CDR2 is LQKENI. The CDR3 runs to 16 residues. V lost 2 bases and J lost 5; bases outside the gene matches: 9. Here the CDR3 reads CASSPLIGTGIETQYF. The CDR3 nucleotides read TGTGCCAGCTCACCATTAATAGGGACAGGGATCGAGACCCAGTACTTC.

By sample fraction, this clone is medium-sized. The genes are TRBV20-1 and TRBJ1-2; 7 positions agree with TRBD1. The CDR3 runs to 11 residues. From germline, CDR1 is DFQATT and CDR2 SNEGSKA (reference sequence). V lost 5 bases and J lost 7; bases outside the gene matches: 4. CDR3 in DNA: TGCAGTGCTTCGGACAGGCGTGGCTACACCTTC. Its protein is CSASDRRGYTF.

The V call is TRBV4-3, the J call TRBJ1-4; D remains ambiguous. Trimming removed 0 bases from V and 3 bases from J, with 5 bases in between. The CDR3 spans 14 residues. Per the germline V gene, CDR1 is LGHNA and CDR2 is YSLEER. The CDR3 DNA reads TGCGCCAGCAGCCAAGATGGCTCTAATGAAAAACTGTTTTTT. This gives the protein CASSQDGSNEKLFF.

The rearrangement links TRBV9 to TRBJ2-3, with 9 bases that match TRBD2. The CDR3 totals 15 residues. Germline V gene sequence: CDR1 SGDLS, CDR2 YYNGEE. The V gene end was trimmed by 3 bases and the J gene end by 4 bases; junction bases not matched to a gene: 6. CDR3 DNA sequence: TGTGCCAGCAGCGGACAGCGGGAGGCCCCAGATACGCAGTATTTT. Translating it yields CASSGQREAPDTQYF.

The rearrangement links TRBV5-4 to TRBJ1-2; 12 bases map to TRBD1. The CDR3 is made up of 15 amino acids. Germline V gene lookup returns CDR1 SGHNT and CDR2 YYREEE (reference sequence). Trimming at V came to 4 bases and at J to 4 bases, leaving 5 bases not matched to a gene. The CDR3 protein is CASSLGTGGGYGYTF. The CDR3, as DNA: TGTGCCAGCAGCCTAGGGACAGGGGGCGGCTATGGCTACACCTTC.

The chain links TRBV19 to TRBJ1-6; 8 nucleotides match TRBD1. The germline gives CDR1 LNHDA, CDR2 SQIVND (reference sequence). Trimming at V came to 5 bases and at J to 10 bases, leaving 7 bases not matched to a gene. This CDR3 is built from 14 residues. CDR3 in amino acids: CASSVGQGGSPLHF. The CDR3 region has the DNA TGTGCCAGTAGTGTAGGACAGGGAGGCTCACCCCTCCACTTT.

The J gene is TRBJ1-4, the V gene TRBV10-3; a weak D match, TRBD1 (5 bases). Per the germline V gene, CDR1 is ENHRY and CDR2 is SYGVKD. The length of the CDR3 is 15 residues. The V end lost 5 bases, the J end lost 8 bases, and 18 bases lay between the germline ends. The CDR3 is CAISQKGVGGEKLFF. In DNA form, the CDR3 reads TGTGCCATCAGTCAAAAAGGGGTTGGTGGGGAAAAACTGTTTTTT.

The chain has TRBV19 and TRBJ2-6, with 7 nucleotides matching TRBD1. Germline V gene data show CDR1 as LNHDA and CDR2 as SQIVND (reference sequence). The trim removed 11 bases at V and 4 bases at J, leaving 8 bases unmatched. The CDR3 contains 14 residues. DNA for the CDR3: TGTGCCTCAAACGACAGGGAGGGGGCCAACGTCCTGACTTTC. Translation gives CASNDREGANVLTF. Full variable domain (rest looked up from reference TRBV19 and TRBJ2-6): DGGITQSPKYLFRKEGQNVTLSCEQNLNHDAMYWYRQDPGQGLRLIYYSQIVNDFQKGDIAEGYSVSREKKESFPLTVTSAQKNPTAFYLCASNDREGANVLTFGAGSRLTVL.

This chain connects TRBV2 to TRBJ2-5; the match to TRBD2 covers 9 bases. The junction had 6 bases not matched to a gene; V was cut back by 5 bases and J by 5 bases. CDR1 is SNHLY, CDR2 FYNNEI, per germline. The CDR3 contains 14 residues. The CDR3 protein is CASSLLAGLETQYF. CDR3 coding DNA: TGTGCCAGCAGTCTCCTAGCGGGGCTCGAGACCCAGTACTTC.

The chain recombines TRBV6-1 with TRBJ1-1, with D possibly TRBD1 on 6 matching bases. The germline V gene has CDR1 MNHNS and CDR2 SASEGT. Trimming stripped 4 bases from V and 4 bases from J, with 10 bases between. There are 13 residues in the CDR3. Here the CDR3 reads CASSATGLTEAFF. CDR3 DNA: TGTGCCAGCAGTGCAACAGGGCTCACTGAAGCTTTCTTT.

CDR3 amino acids: CASSLVQEKAFF. The CDR3 DNA reads TGTGCCAGCAGTTTAGTACAAGAAAAGGCTTTCTTT. The gene calls are TRBV28 and TRBJ1-1; D unresolved. V lost 2 bases and J lost 11, with 12 bases in between. The CDR3 extends over 12 amino acids. The germline V gene has CDR1 MDHEN and CDR2 SYDVKM.

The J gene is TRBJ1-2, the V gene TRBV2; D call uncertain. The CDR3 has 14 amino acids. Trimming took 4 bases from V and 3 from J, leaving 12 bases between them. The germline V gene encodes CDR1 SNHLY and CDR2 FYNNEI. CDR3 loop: CASSGREEDYGYTF. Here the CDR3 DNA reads TGTGCCAGCAGTGGCCGGGAGGAGGACTATGGCTACACCTTC.

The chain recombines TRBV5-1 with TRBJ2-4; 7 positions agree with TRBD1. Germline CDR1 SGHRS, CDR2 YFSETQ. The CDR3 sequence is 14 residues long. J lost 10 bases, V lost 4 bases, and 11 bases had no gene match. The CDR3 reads CASSMGDSPLIQYF. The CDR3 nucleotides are TGCGCCAGCAGCATGGGGGACAGTCCGTTGATTCAGTACTTC.

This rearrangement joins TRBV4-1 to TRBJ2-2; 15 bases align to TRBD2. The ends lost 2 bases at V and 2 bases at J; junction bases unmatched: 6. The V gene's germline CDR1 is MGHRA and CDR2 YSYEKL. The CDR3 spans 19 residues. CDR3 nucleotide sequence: TGCGCCAGCAGCCAAAGGACTAGCGGGGGGGAATACAACACCGGGGAGCTGTTTTTT. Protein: CASSQRTSGGEYNTGELFF.

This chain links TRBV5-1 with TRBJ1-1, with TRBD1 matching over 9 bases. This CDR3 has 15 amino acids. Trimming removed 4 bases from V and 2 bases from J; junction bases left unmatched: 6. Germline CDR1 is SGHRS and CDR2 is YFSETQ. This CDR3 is CASSTWGQGNTEAFF. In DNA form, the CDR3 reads TGCGCCAGCAGCACATGGGGACAGGGTAACACTGAAGCTTTCTTT.

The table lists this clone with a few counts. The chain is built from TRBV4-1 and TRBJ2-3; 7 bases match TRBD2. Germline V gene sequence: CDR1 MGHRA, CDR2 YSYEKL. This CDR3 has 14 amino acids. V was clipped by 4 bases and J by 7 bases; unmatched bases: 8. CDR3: CASSPLRRENTQYF. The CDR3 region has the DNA TGCGCCAGCAGCCCATTGAGGCGGGAGAATACGCAGTATTTT.

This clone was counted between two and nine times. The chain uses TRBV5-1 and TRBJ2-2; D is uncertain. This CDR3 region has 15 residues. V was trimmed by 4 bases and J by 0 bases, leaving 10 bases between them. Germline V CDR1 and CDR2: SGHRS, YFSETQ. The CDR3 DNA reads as TGCGCCAGCAGCCTTGGAGTCTCGAACACCGGGGAGCTGTTTTTT. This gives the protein CASSLGVSNTGELFF.

The CDR3 sequence: CASSALASSSYNSPLHF. The CDR3 region has the DNA TGTGCCAGCAGCGCCCTAGCCTCGAGCTCCTATAATTCACCCCTCCACTTT. The V gene is TRBV7-2, the J gene TRBJ1-6; D is undetermined. There are 17 residues in the CDR3. CDR1 SGHTA and CDR2 FQGNSA come from the germline V gene. Deletions cut 5 bases from V and 0 bases from J, with 14 bases between. Looking up the rest from reference TRBV7-2 and TRBJ1-6 gives the full variable domain: GAGVSQSPSNKVTEKGKDVELRCDPISGHTALYWYRQSLGQGLEFLIYFQGNSAPDKSGLPSDRFSAERTGGSVSTLTIQRTQQEDSAVYLCASSALASSSYNSPLHFGNGTRLTVT.

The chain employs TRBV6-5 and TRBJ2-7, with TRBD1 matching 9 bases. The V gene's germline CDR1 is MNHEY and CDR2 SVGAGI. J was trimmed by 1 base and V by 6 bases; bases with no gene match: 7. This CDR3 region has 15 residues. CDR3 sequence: CASRGTGGMSYEQYF. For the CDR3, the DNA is TGTGCCAGCAGGGGAACAGGGGGCATGTCCTACGAGCAGTACTTC.

This CDR3 reads CASSGSEKLFF. The CDR3 DNA reads TGTGCCAGCAGCGGTAGCGAAAAACTGTTTTTT. The gene calls are TRBV7-9 and TRBJ1-4; the D is unclear. The CDR3 runs to 11 residues. V dropped 5 bases and J dropped 8 bases, with 6 bases sitting between them. Per germline, CDR1 SEHNR and CDR2 FQNEAQ (reference sequence).

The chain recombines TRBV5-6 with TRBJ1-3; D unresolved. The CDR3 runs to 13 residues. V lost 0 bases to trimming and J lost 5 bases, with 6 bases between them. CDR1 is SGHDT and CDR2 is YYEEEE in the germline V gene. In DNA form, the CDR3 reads TGTGCCAGCAGCTTGGACATTCGAAACACCATATATTTT. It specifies CASSLDIRNTIYF.

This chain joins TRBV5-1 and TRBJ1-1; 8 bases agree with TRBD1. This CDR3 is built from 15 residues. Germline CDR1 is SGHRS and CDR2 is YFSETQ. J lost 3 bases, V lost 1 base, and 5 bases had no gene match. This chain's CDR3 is CASSLLQGGDTEAFF. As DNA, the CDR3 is TGCGCCAGCAGCTTGCTACAGGGGGGGGACACTGAAGCTTTCTTT.

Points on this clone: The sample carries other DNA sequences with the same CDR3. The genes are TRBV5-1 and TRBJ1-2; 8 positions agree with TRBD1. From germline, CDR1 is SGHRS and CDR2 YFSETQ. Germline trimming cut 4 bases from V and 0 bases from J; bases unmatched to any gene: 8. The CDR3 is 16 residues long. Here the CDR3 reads CASSLPGQGANYGYTF. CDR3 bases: TGCGCCAGCAGCCTCCCTGGACAGGGCGCTAACTATGGCTACACCTTC.